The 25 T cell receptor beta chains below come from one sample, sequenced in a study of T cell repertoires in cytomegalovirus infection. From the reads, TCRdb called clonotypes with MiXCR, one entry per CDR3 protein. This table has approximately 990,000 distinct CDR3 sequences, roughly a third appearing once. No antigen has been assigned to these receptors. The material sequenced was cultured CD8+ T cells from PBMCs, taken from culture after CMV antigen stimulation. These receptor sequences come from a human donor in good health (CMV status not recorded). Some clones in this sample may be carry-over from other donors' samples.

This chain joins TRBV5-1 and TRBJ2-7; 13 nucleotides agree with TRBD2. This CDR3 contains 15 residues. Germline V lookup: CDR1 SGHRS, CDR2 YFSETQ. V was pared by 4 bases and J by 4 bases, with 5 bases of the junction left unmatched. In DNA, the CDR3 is TGCGCCAGCAGCGGCCGGACTAGCGGGGGATACGAGCAGTACTTC. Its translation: CASSGRTSGGYEQYF.

The chain's CDR3 is CASSLPGTGGTDTQYF. CDR3 sequence (DNA): TGTGCCAGCAGTTTACCAGGGACAGGGGGGACAGATACGCAGTATTTT. This chain connects TRBV28 to TRBJ2-3; 11 bases are shared with TRBD1. The CDR3 is made up of 16 amino acids. Germline CDR1 reads MDHEN; CDR2 reads SYDVKM. The junction had 4 bases not matched to a gene; V was cut back by 2 bases and J by 3 bases. The complete variable domain, with remaining parts taken from reference TRBV28 and TRBJ2-3, reads DVKVTQSSRYLVKRTGEKVFLECVQDMDHENMFWYRQDPGLGLRLIYFSYDVKMKEKGDIPEGYSVSREKKERFSLILESASTNQTSMYLCASSLPGTGGTDTQYFGPGTRLTVL.

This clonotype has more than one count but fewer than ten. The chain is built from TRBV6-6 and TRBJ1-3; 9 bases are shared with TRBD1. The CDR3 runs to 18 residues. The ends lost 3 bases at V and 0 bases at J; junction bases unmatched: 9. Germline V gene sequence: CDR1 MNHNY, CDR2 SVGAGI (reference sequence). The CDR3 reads CASSYVWDRALSGNTIYF. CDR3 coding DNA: TGTGCCAGCAGTTATGTTTGGGACAGGGCACTCTCTGGAAACACCATATATTTT.

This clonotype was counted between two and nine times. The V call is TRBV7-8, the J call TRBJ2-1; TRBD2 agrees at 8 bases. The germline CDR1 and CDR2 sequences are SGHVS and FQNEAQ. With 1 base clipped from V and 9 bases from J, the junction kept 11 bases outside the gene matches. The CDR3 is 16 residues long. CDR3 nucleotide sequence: TGTGCCAGCAGCTTAGAGGCTAGCGGGTCTTCATTTGAGCAGTTCTTC. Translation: CASSLEASGSSFEQFF. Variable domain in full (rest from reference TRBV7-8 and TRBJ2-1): GAGVSQSPRYKVAKRGQDVALRCDPISGHVSLFWYQQALGQGPEFLTYFQNEAQLDKSGLPSDRFFAERPEGSVSTLKIQRTQQEDSAVYLCASSLEASGSSFEQFFGPGTRLTVL.

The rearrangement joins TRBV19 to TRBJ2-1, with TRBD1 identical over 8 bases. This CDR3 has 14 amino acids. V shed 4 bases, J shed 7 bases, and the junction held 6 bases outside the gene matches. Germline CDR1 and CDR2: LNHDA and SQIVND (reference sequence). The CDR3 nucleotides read TGTGCCAGTAGTAAGGACAGGGATTTTAATGAGCAGTTCTTC. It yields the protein CASSKDRDFNEQFF.

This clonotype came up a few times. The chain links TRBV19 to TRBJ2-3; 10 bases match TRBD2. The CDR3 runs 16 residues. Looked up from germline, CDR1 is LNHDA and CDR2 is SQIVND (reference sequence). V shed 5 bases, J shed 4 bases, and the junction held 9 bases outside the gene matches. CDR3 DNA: TGTGCCAGTAGTTTTCCCGCTAGCGGGGGAGCAGATACGCAGTATTTT. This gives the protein CASSFPASGGADTQYF.

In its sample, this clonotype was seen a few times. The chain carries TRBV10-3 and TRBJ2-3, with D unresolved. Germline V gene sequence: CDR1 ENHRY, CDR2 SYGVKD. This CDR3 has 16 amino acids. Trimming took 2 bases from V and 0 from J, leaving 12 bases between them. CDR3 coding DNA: TGTGCCATCAGTGAGCCCGACACGTCTAGCACAGATACGCAGTATTTT. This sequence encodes CAISEPDTSSTDTQYF.

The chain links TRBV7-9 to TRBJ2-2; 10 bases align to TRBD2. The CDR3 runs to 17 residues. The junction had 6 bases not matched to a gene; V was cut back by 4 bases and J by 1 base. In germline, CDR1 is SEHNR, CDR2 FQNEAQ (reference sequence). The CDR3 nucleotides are TGTGCCAGCAGCTCCTCACGGACTAGCGGGAACACCGGGGAGCTGTTTTTT. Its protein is CASSSSRTSGNTGELFF.

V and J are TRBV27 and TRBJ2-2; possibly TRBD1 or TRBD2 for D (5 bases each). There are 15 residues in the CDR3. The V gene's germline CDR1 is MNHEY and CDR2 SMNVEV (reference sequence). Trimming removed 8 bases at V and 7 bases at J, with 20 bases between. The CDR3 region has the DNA TGTGCCAGCGGGCTAGATGGGGGAAATATCGGGGAGCTGTTTTTT. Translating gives CASGLDGGNIGELFF.

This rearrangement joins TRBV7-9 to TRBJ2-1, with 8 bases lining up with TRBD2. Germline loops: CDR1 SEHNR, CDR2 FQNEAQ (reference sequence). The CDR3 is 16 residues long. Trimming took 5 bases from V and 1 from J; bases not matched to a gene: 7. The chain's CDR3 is CASSPGGALSYNEQFF. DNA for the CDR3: TGTGCCAGCAGCCCCGGGGGGGCCCTATCCTACAATGAGCAGTTCTTC.

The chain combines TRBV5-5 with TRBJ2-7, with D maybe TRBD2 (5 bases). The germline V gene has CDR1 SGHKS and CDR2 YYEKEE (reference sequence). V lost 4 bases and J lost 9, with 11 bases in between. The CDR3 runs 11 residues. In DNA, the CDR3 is TGTGCCAGCAGCCCGAACGGGGTGCAGTACTTC. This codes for CASSPNGVQYF.

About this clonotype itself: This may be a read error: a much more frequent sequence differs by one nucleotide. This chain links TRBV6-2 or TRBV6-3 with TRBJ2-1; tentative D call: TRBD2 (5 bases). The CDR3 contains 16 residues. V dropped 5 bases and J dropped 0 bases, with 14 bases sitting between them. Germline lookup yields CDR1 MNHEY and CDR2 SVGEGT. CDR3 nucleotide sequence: TGTGCCAGCAGTGTGGAAGTAGGGAGCTCCTACAATGAGCAGTTCTTC. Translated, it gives CASSVEVGSSYNEQFF.

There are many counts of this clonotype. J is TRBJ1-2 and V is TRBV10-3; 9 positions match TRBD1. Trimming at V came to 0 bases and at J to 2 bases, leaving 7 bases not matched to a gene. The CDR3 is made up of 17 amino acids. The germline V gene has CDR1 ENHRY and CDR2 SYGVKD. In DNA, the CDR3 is TGTGCCATCAGTGAGTCGGATCTCACAGGGGGCAACTATGGCTACACCTTC. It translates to CAISESDLTGGNYGYTF.

This CDR3 is CASSPPVDPDTQYF. In DNA, the CDR3 is TGTGCCAGCAGCCCGCCAGTGGACCCAGATACGCAGTATTTT. J is TRBJ2-3 and V is TRBV11-2, with unresolved D. The CDR3 contains 14 residues. Germline V gene data show CDR1 as SGHAT and CDR2 as FQNNGV. With 5 bases removed from V and 4 bases from J, the gap between germline ends came to 13 bases.

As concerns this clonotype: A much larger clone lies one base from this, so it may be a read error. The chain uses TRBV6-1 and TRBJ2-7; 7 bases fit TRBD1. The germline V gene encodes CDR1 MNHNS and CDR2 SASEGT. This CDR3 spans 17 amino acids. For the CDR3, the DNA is TGTACCAGCAGTGAAGCCCTACTTAGACAGGGAGCCTACGAGCAGTACGTC. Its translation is CTSSEALLRQGAYEQYV.

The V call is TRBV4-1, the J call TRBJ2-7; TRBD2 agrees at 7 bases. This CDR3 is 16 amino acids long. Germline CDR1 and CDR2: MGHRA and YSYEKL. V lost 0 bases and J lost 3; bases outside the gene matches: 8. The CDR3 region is CASSQEAGSDYYEQYF. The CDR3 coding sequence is TGCGCCAGCAGCCAAGAAGCGGGGTCCGACTACTACGAGCAGTACTTC.

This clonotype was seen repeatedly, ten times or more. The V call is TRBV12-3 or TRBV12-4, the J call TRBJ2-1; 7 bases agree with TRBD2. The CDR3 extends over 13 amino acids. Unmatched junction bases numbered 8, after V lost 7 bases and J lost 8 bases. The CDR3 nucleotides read TGTGCCAGCATCCCTCCAGGGAGGGATGAGCAGTTCTTC. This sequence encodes CASIPPGRDEQFF.

In DNA, the CDR3 is TGTGCCAGCAGTTTGCCATACTACGAGCAGTACGTC. Its translation is CASSLPYYEQYV. The chain has TRBV2 and TRBJ2-7; D remains unclear. Germline V gives CDR1 SNHLY, CDR2 FYNNEI. V was pared by 5 bases and J by 3 bases, with 8 bases between. The CDR3 runs 12 residues.

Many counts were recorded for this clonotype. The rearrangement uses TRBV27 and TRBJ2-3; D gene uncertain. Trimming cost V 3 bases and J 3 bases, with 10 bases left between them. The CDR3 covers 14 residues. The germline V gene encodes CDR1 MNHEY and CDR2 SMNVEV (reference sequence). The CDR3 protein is CASSFVAVTDTQYF. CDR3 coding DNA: TGTGCCAGCAGTTTTGTGGCAGTAACAGATACGCAGTATTTT.

CDR3 sequence reads: CASSLGWGGQNEQFF. DNA of the CDR3: TGTGCCAGCAGCTTGGGATGGGGGGGCCAGAATGAGCAGTTCTTC. V usage is TRBV5-6 and J usage is TRBJ2-1, with a possible D match to TRBD2 (7 bases). This CDR3 comprises 15 residues. Germline CDR1 is SGHDT and CDR2 is YYEEEE. Trimming removed 0 bases at V and 7 bases at J, with 14 bases between. Drawing the rest from reference TRBV5-6 and TRBJ2-1, the complete variable domain is DAGVTQSPTHLIKTRGQQVTLRCSPKSGHDTVSWYQQALGQGPQFIFQYYEEEERQRGNFPDRFSGHQFPNYSSELNVNALLLGDSALYLCASSLGWGGQNEQFFGPGTRLTVL.

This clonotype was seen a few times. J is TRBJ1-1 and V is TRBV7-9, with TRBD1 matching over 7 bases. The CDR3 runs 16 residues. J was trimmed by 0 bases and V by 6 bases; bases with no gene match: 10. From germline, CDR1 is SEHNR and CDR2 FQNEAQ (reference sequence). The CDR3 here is CASRARGDSMNTEAFF. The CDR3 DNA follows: TGTGCCAGCAGGGCGCGGGGGGACAGCATGAACACTGAAGCTTTCTTT.

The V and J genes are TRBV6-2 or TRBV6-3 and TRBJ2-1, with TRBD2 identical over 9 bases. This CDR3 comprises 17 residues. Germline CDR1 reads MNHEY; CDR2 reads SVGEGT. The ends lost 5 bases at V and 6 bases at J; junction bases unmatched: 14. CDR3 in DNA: TGTGCCAGCAGTCTAACTTTAGCGGGGGCCTGGCCCAATGAGCAGTTCTTC. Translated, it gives CASSLTLAGAWPNEQFF.

CDR3 in DNA: TGTGCCATCAGTCCCATCGAGGGTGTAGCCAAAAACATTCAGTACTTC. Protein: CAISPIEGVAKNIQYF. The chain links TRBV10-3 to TRBJ2-4; tentatively, D is TRBD2 (5 bases). This CDR3 region has 16 residues. Germline CDR1 reads ENHRY; CDR2 reads SYGVKD. V dropped 5 bases and J dropped 0 bases, with 14 bases sitting between them.

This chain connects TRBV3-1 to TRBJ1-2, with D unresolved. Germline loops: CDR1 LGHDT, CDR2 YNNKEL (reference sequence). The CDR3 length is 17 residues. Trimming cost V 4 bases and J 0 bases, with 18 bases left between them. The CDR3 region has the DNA TGTGCCAGCAGCCCCCCTGCGGCCGGCCGAGCTAACTATGGCTACACCTTC. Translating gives CASSPPAAGRANYGYTF. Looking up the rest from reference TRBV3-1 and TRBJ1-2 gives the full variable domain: DTAVSQTPKYLVTQMGNDKSIKCEQNLGHDTMYWYKQDSKKFLKIMFSYNNKELIINETVPNRFSPKSPDKAHLNLHINSLELGDSAVYFCASSPPAAGRANYGYTFGSGTRLTVV.

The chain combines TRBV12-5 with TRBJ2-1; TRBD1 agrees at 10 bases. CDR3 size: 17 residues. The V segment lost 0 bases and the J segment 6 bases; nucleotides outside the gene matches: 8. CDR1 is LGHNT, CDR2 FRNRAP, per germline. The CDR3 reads CASGLVLVGTGVNEQFF. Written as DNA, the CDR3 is TGTGCTAGTGGTTTGGTACTAGTCGGGACAGGGGTCAATGAGCAGTTCTTC.